One and the same sample provided the 18 T cell receptor beta chains below, sequenced in a study of OX40 agonist ivuxolimab in advanced cancers. The repertoire was sequenced with immunoSEQ multiplex PCR; TCRdb's copy has only in-frame clones and lacks some. The repertoire holds tens of thousands of clones, with roughly 80% as singletons. Sequencing was performed on CD4+ or CD8+ T cells sorted from blood, taken in a trial of the OX40 agonist ivuxolimab. Receptors were obtained from an adult with an advanced solid tumor such as melanoma, head and neck, liver or kidney cancer.

On this clone: Other DNA sequences in this sample translate to the same CDR3. V and J are TRBV7-2 and TRBJ1-2; possibly TRBD1 for D (5 bases). The CDR3 is 17 residues long. Germline values: CDR1 SGHTA, CDR2 FQGNSA. Trimming took 4 bases from V and 4 from J, leaving 22 bases between them. Here the CDR3 reads CASSSQPGPNPTYGYTF. The CDR3 nucleotides are TGTGCCAGCAGCTCTCAGCCGGGACCCAATCCTACCTATGGCTACACCTTC.

This chain uses TRBV30 with TRBJ2-4; no firm D call. CDR1 is GTSNPN and CDR2 is SVGIG in the germline V gene (reference sequence). The germline V and J ends were trimmed by 2 bases and 6 bases, with 8 bases remaining between them. The CDR3 is made up of 12 amino acids. CDR3 nucleotides: TGTGCCTGGAGTACTTGGGGAAACATTCAGTACTTC. This gives the protein CAWSTWGNIQYF.

This chain connects TRBV6-6 to TRBJ2-7, with D perhaps TRBD2 (6 bases). Trimming removed 3 bases from V and 1 base from J, with 13 bases in between. CDR3 length equals 15 residues. CDR1 is MNHNY, CDR2 SVGAGI, per germline (reference sequence). The CDR3 reads CASSYRSGRSYEQYF. The CDR3 DNA sequence: TGTGCCAGCAGTTATAGGAGCGGGCGTTCCTACGAGCAGTACTTC.

The rearrangement joins TRBV7-9 to TRBJ1-1; no clear D. Germline V gene lookup returns CDR1 SEHNR and CDR2 FQNEAQ (reference sequence). The ends were cut back, 2 bases at V and 2 bases at J, with 18 bases in the middle. This CDR3 has 17 amino acids. The CDR3 nucleotides are TGTGCCAGCAGCTTATCCATTACTACGGTCCGTAACACTGAAGCTTTCTTT. Protein: CASSLSITTVRNTEAFF.

The chain has TRBV9 and TRBJ1-4, with 8 nucleotides matching TRBD1. The ends lost 0 bases at V and 8 bases at J; junction bases unmatched: 6. The CDR3 length is 15 residues. CDR1 is SGDLS, CDR2 YYNGEE, per germline. This CDR3 is CASSVGQGAREKLFF. CDR3 coding DNA: TGTGCCAGCAGCGTAGGCCAGGGGGCGCGGGAAAAACTGTTTTTT. Based on the CDR3 plus reference TRBV9 and TRBJ1-4, the full variable domain is DSGVTQTPKHLITATGQRVTLRCSPRSGDLSVYWYQQSLDQGLQFLIQYYNGEERAKGNILERFSAQQFPDLHSELNLSSLELGDSALYFCASSVGQGAREKLFFGSGTQLSVL.

The rearrangement joins TRBV29-1 to TRBJ2-3; no clear D. The J call is doubtful: the DNA matches TRBJ2-1 better. This CDR3 spans 14 amino acids. Germline V gene lookup returns CDR1 SQVTM and CDR2 ANQGSEA. This chain's CDR3 is CSTIKSFGNNEQFF. CDR3 sequence (DNA): TGCAGCACGATTAAGAGCTTCGGCAACAATGAGCAGTTCTTC.

The rearrangement uses TRBV19 and TRBJ2-5; 12 positions match TRBD1. There are 15 residues in the CDR3. Trimming at V came to 6 bases and at J to 5 bases, leaving 7 bases not matched to a gene. CDR1 is LNHDA and CDR2 is SQIVND in the germline V gene (reference sequence). The CDR3 nucleotides read TGTGCCAGTAGCGAAGGGACAGGGGGCAGTGAGACCCAGTACTTC. It specifies CASSEGTGGSETQYF.

This clone came up a few times. The V call is TRBV5-1, the J call TRBJ2-5, with 12 bases fitting TRBD1. Germline V gives CDR1 SGHRS, CDR2 YFSETQ. The CDR3 loop spans 18 amino acids. The V and J ends lost 0 bases and 4 bases, in that order; junction bases with no gene match: 10. The CDR3 sequence is CASSLAPGQGALLETQYF. In nucleotides, the CDR3 is TGCGCCAGCAGCTTGGCGCCGGGACAGGGGGCGTTACTAGAGACCCAGTACTTC.

The gene calls are TRBV6-5 and TRBJ1-5; no clear D gene. V lost 6 bases and J 0 bases, leaving 9 bases between the germline ends. Germline CDR1 and CDR2: MNHEY and SVGAGI. The CDR3 length is 14 residues. The CDR3 DNA follows: TGTGCCAGCAGGGGTGGTCCTAGCAATCAGCCCCAGCATTTT. Residues: CASRGGPSNQPQHF.

The table lists this clone with a count of one. The rearrangement uses TRBV7-2 and TRBJ1-3; the D is unclear. There are 14 residues in the CDR3. CDR1 and CDR2 (germline): SGHTA, FQGNSA. V was trimmed by 5 bases and J by 1 base, leaving 9 bases between them. In nucleotides, the CDR3 is TGTGCCAGCAGCACCGGAGGGTCTGGAAACACCATATATTTT. Protein product: CASSTGGSGNTIYF. The full variable domain, rest sourced from reference TRBV7-2 and TRBJ1-3, is GAGVSQSPSNKVTEKGKDVELRCDPISGHTALYWYRQSLGQGLEFLIYFQGNSAPDKSGLPSDRFSAERTGGSVSTLTIQRTQQEDSAVYLCASSTGGSGNTIYFGEGSWLTVV.

This clone appeared once. The V and J genes are TRBV4-3 and TRBJ1-2; possibly TRBD1 for D (5 bases). The germline gives CDR1 LGHNA, CDR2 YSLEER. V was cut by 7 bases and J by 4 bases, with 16 bases left in between. The CDR3 length is 14 residues. This CDR3 is CASTYLRGSYGYTF. Written as DNA, the CDR3 is TGCGCCAGCACCTACTTGAGGGGAAGCTATGGCTACACCTTC.

The gene calls are TRBV5-4 and TRBJ2-2, with 7 nucleotides matching TRBD1. CDR3 length equals 15 residues. Germline values: CDR1 SGHNT, CDR2 YYREEE (reference sequence). Trimming at V came to 1 base and at J to 4 bases, leaving 4 bases not matched to a gene. The CDR3 bases are TGTGCCAGCAGCTTGAAAGGGGGCACCACCGGGGAGCTGTTTTTT. It yields the protein CASSLKGGTTGELFF.

The genes are TRBV11-3 and TRBJ1-1; D might be TRBD1 (5 bases). The CDR3 length is 15 residues. V was trimmed by 1 base and J by 3 bases, leaving 12 bases between them. Germline CDR1 SGHNT, CDR2 YENEEA. CDR3 loop: CASSLAGAGDTEAFF. DNA of the CDR3: TGTGCCAGCAGCTTAGCCGGGGCGGGGGACACTGAAGCTTTCTTT. The complete variable domain, with remaining parts taken from reference TRBV11-3 and TRBJ1-1, reads EAGVVQSPRYKIIEKKQPVAFWCNPISGHNTLYWYLQNLGQGPELLIRYENEEAVDDSQLPKDRFSAERLKGVDSTLKIQPAELGDSAVYLCASSLAGAGDTEAFFGQGTRLTVV.

CDR3 residues: CASSPQGVGNGYTF. In DNA form, the CDR3 reads TGTGCCAGCAGCCCCCAGGGGGTAGGGAATGGCTACACCTTC. The chain combines TRBV7-2 with TRBJ1-2; 7 positions agree with TRBD1. The germline V gene encodes CDR1 SGHTA and CDR2 FQGNSA. Trimming at V came to 5 bases and at J to 6 bases, leaving 9 bases not matched to a gene. This CDR3 has 14 residues.

This clone appeared a few times. The chain links TRBV4-3 to TRBJ2-2, with D unclear. V was clipped by 1 base and J by 1 base, with 10 bases between them. The CDR3 extends over 16 amino acids. Germline CDR1 and CDR2: LGHNA and YSLEER. CDR3 coding DNA: TGCGCCAGCAGCCAAGGTAGAAGGTGGAACACCGGGGAGCTGTTTTTT. Encoded protein: CASSQGRRWNTGELFF.

This clone has only a few counts. This chain joins TRBV18 and TRBJ2-5, with TRBD2 identical over 12 bases. Germline CDR1 and CDR2: KGHSH and LQKENI. The CDR3 totals 16 residues. Trimming took 5 bases from V and 4 from J; bases not matched to a gene: 8. As DNA, the CDR3 is TGTGCCAGCTCAGCCCAGACTAGCGGGAGTGGAGAGACCCAGTACTTC. This gives the protein CASSAQTSGSGETQYF.

V is TRBV4-1 and J is TRBJ2-6, with 10 bases that match TRBD1. The CDR3 totals 17 residues. The ends lost 4 bases at V and 4 bases at J; junction bases unmatched: 7. Germline CDR1 reads MGHRA; CDR2 reads YSYEKL. The CDR3 nucleotides are TGCGCCAGCAGCCGAGGGACAGGGGCTAAAGGGGCCAACGTCCTGACTTTC. Translated, it gives CASSRGTGAKGANVLTF.

This rearrangement joins TRBV7-6 to TRBJ2-2; 8 nucleotides line up with TRBD2. The junction had 7 bases not matched to a gene; V was cut back by 3 bases and J by 1 base. Germline V gene data show CDR1 as SGHVS and CDR2 as FNYEAQ. The CDR3 length is 17 residues. CDR3 residues: CASSFFGAGVNTGELFF. CDR3 nucleotides: TGTGCCAGCAGCTTTTTTGGAGCGGGAGTGAACACCGGGGAGCTGTTTTTT.